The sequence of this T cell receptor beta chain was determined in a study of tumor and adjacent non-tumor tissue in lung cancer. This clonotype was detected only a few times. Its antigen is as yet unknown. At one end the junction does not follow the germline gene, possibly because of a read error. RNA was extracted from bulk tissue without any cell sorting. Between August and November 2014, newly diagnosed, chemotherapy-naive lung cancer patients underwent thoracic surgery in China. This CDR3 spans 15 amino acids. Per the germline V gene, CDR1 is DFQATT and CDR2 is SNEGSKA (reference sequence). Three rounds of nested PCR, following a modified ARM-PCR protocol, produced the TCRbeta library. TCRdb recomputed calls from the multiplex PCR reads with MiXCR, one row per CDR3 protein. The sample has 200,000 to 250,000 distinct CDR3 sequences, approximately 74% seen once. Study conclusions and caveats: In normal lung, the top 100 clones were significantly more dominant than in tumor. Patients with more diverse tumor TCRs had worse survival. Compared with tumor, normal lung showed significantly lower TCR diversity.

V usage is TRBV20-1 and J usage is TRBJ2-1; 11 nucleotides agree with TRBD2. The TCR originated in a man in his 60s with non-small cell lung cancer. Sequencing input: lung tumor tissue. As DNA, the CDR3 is TGCAGTGCTATAATAGCGGGAGGGCTTTGCAATGAACAGTTCTTC. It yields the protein CSAIIAGGLCNEQFF.